This entry concerns a single T cell receptor beta chain. Its antigen is currently unknown. The sample originates from a study of graft-versus-host responses after intestinal transplantation. Trimming cost V 5 bases and J 3 bases, with 16 bases left between them. Germline loops: CDR1 MNHNS, CDR2 SASEGT. The CDR3 is made up of 15 amino acids. TCRdb's copy holds only in-frame clones and misses some; the assay was immunoSEQ multiplex PCR. Of 75,000 to 100,000 clones in the sample, 75% to 90% were seen once. Study-level results: Allografts of one patient group, those with graft-donor T cell macrochimerism, had high graft-versus-host to host-versus-graft clonal ratios.

The sample consisted of unstimulated CD8+ T cells sorted from spleen or lymph node cells, taken before intestinal transplant. This rearrangement joins TRBV6-1 to TRBJ2-5; TRBD1 is a possible D gene (6 bases). The source of this sequence is a human donor who received an intestinal transplant. DNA of the CDR3: TGTGCCAGCAGTCCGAGACAGGTCGAGGAAGAGACCCAGTACTTC. As protein: CASSPRQVEEETQYF.